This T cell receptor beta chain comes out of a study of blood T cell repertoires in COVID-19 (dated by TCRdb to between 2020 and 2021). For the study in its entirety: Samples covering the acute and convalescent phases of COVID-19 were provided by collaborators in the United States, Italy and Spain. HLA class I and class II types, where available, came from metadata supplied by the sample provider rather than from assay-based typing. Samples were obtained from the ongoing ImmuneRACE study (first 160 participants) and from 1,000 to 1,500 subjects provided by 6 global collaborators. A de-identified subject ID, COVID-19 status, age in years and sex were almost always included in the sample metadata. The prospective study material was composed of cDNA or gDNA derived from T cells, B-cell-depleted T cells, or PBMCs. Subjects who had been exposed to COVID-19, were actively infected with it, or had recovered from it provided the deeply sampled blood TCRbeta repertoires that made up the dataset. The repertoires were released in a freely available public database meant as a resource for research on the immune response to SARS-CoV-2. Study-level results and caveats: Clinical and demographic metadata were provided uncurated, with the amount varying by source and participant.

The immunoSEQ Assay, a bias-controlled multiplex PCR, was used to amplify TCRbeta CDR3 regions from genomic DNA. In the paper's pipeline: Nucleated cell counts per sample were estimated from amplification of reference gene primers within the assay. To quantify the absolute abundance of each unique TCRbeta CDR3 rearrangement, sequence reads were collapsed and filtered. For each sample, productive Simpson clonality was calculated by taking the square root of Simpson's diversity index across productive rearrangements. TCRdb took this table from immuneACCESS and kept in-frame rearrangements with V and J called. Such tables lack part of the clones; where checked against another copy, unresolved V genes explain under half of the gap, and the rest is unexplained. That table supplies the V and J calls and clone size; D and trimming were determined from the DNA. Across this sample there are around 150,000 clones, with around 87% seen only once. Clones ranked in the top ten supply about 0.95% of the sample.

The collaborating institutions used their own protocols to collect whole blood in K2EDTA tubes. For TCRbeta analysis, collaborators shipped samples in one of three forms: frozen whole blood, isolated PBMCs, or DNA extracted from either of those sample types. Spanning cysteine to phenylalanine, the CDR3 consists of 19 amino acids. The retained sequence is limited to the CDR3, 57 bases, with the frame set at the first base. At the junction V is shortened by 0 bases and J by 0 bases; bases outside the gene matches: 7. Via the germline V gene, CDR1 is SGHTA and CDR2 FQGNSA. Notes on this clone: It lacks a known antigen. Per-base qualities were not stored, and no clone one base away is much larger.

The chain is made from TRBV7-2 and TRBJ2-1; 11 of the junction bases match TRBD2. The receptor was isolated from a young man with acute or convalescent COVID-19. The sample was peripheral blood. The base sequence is TGTGCCAGCAGCTTAGCGTGGCTAGCGGGGGGCCTCTCCTACAATGAGCAGTTCTTC. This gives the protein CASSLAWLAGGLSYNEQFF.